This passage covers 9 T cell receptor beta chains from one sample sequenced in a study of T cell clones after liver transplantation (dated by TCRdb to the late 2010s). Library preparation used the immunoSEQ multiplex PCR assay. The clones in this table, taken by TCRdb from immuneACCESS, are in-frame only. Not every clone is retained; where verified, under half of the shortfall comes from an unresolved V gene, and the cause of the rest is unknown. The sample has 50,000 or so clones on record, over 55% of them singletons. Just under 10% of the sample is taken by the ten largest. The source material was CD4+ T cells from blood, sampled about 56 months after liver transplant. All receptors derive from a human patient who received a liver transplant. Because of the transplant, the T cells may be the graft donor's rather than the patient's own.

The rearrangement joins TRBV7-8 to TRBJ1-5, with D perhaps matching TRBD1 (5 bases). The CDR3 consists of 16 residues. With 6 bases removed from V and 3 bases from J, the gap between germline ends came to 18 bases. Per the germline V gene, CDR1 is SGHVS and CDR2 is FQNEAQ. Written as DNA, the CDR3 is TGTGCCAGCAGTTCAGGGTTCCCCTTGCCCAATCAGCCCCAGCATTTT. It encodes CASSSGFPLPNQPQHF.

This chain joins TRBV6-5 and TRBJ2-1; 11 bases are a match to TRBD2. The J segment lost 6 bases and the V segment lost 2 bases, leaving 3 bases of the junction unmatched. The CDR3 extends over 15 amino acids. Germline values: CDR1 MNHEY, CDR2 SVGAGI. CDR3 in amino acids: CASSYPSGGTNEQFF. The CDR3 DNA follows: TGTGCCAGCAGTTACCCTAGCGGGGGGACCAATGAGCAGTTCTTC.

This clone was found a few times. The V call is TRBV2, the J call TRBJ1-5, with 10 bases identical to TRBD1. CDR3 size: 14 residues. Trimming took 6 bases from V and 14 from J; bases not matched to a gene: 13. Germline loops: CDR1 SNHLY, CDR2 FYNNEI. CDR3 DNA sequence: TGTGCCAGCAGCATTAAGGGACAGGGGCCGTCTAAGCATTTT. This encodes CASSIKGQGPSKHF. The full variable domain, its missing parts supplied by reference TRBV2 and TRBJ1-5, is EPEVTQTPSHQVTQMGQEVILRCVPISNHLYFYWYRQILGQKVEFLVSFYNNEISEKSEIFDDQFSVERPDGSNFTLKIRSTKLEDSAMYFCASSIKGQGPSKHFGDGTRLSIL.

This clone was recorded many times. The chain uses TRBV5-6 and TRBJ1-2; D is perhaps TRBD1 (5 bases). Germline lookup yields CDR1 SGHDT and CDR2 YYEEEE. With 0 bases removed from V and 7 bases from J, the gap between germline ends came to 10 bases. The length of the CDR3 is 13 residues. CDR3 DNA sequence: TGTGCCAGCAGCTTGGAGGGGTTAGGTGGCTACACCTTC. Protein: CASSLEGLGGYTF.

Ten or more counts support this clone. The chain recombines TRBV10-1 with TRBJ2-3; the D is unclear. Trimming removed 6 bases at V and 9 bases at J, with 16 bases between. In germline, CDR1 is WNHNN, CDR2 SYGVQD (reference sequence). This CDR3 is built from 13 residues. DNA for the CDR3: TGCGCCAGCAGCCCAGACTCCCTAGGGACGCAGTATTTT. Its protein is CASSPDSLGTQYF.

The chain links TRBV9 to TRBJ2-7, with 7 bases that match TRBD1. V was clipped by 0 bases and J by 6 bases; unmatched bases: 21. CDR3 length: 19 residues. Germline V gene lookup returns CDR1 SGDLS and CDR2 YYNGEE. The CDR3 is CASSVGAGGNLGRFSEQYF. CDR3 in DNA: TGTGCCAGCAGCGTAGGGGCAGGGGGAAACTTAGGCCGCTTTAGCGAGCAGTACTTC. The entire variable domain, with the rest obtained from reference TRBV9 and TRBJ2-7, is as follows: DSGVTQTPKHLITATGQRVTLRCSPRSGDLSVYWYQQSLDQGLQFLIQYYNGEERAKGNILERFSAQQFPDLHSELNLSSLELGDSALYFCASSVGAGGNLGRFSEQYFGPGTRLTVT.

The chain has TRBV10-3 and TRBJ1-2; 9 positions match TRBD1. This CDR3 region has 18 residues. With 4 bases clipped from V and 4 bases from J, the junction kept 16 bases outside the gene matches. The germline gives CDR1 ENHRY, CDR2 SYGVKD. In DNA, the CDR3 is TGTGCCATCAGTGCCATTTCCGGGACAGGGAAGTTTAGCTATGGCTACACCTTC. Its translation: CAISAISGTGKFSYGYTF.

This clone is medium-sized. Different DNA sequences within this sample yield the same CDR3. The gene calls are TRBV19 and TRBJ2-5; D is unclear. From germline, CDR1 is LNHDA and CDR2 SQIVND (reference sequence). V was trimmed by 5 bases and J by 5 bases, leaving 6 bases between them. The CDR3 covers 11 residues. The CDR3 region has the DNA TGTGCCAGTAGTGGAACGGAGACCCAGTACTTC. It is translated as CASSGTETQYF.

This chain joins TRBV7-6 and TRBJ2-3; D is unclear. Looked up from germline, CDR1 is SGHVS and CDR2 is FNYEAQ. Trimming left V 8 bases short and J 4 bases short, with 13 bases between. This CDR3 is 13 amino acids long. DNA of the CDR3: TGTGCCAGCGGAACTATAGGAGCAGATACGCAGTATTTT. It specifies CASGTIGADTQYF.